The entry that follows covers one T cell receptor beta chain sequence. This clonotype has a count of ten or more. Its antigen is not yet known. Within one base of it there is no much larger clone, and no base qualities were kept. Based on the germline V gene (reference sequence), the CDR1 and CDR2 sequences are GTSNPN and SVGIG. V is clipped by 4 bases and J by 3 bases, and the sequence between their germline boundaries is 15 bases long. Its CDR3 holds 14 amino acids, cysteine through phenylalanine. Only the CDR3 part of the read is kept: 42 bases, read in frame from the first base. The data belong to a study of T cells in Graves' hyperthyroidism and ophthalmopathy (dated by TCRdb to between 2018 and 2020). With regard to the full study: Peripheral blood samples were taken at initial diagnosis, before any treatment was given. An independent validation cohort of some 18 hyperthyroidism patients and approximately 16 patients who later progressed to ophthalmopathy tested prospective prediction of ophthalmopathy. Thyroid tissue and blood T-cell repertoires from several Graves' hyperthyroidism patients were also compared in the study. TCR Vbeta CDR3 sequencing of 135 peripheral blood samples (fewer than 45 ophthalmopathy, 75 to 80 hyperthyroidism and roughly 17 progressor patients) is reported in the paper. The 90 to 100 discovery patients were randomly split 7:3 into training and test sets. A discovery cohort of roughly 96 patients, fewer than 50 with Graves' ophthalmopathy and approximately 55 with stable Graves' hyperthyroidism, was used to find distinguishing TCR V-J signatures. After sampling, hyperthyroidism patients received methimazole starting at 30 mg daily, and ophthalmopathy patients received high-dose intravenous methylprednisolone. Results and caveats for the whole study, not just this receptor: Most expanded thyroid clonotypes (frequency above 0.001) were also found in blood, which suggests that blood repertoires may mirror thyroid immune responses. During validation, the model predicted progression to ophthalmopathy a median of approximately 6.5 months ahead of onset, with roughly 65% sensitivity and less than 85% specificity. No statistical method was used to set the sample size in advance, and investigators knew the group allocation. A model built on a 13 V-J signature distinguished ophthalmopathy from stable hyperthyroidism, reaching approximately 89% sensitivity and 81% to 83% specificity in cross-validation and 80%/75% in testing.

Stable Graves' hyperthyroidism was defined as the absence of progression to ophthalmopathy over 18 months of follow-up. Hyperthyroidism patients were newly diagnosed, had a disease duration of under 2 months, and were aged 18 to 65 years. Any patient with an uncontrolled infection, another autoimmune disease, pregnancy or lactation was excluded. Diagnoses relied on clinical symptoms, serum thyroxine and TRAb, thyroid ultrasound and orbital computed tomography. Ficoll-Paque density gradient centrifugation was used to isolate PBMCs from about 10 ml of fresh peripheral blood. Trizol reagent was used to extract total RNA, and RNA quality was then checked on an Agilent 2100 Bioanalyzer. Amplification of TCR beta CDR3 regions was carried out from RNA transcripts. A first-round RT-PCR of the TCR CDR3 used the HTBI primer set with the Qiagen OneStep RT-PCR kit. Libraries were constructed in a second round of multiplex PCR, after which size selection and purification were carried out. Libraries were sequenced paired-end with 100 bp reads on an Illumina HiSeq2000. The authors processed their data as follows. SOAPnuke was used to process the raw data, with reads discarded if the reads contained adapters or uncalled bases, had a mean Phred below 15, or lacked an exact constant-primer or identifier match. High-quality paired reads were merged with COPE v1.2.5, and unique nucleotide sequences were defined as clonotypes. Clonotypes were aligned to IMGT TRBV, TRBD and TRBJ reference segments using MiTCR v1.1. Only V-J combinations with frequency above 0.0001, covering 99% to 99.2% of repertoires, were analysed. A TCS score was defined as the ratio of F50 (clonal expansion) to E x V (chaos), with BLOSUM62-based TCRdist applied between CDR3 peptides within each V-J. Welch's t-statistics and random forest reduced around 520 V-J features to 13, which were used in a naive Bayes classifier (R e1071). Using fastp at Q25 and MiXCR, TCRdb reprocessed the public reads and kept productive beta chains. Rows are combined by CDR3 protein, so each entry shows the most common genes and DNA. What appears here as the V and J calls and clone size reflects TCRdb's work, not the paper's. The sample includes roughly 700,000 distinct CDR3 sequences, with roughly 15% observed a single time. More than 8.5% of the sample lies in the top ten.

The sequence links TRBV30 to TRBJ1-1; TRBD1 might be the D gene, on 5 matching bases. The receptor's source is a woman aged 18-29 years with Graves' hyperthyroidism. Input material: blood. The CDR3 is CAWNLDSRDTEAFF. The DNA is TGTGCCTGGAACCTCGACAGTAGGGACACTGAAGCTTTCTTT.